This T cell receptor beta chain derives from a study of early T cells in non-severe SARS-CoV-2 infection. Study background: Sequenced material consisted of bulk RNA (from unsorted whole blood), and chains were unpaired.

Study results and caveats: VDJdb matches were skewed toward anti-spike CD8 T cell responses.

V was clipped by 2 bases and J by 7 bases, with 6 bases between them. The CDR3 runs to 12 residues. Germline V CDR1 and CDR2: MNHEY, SMNVEV (reference sequence). Via MiXCR, TCRdb re-called the 5' RACE reads, giving one row per CDR3 protein. The sample has about 26,000 distinct CDR3 sequences; roughly 4.1% are singletons. This clonotype occurred many times. The antigen is unknown. V usage is TRBV27 and J usage is TRBJ2-1, with D possibly being TRBD1 (6 bases). This clonotype was sampled from an adult who was a healthcare worker with PCR-confirmed SARS-CoV-2 infection or an uninfected control (not recorded which). The sample was whole blood. The CDR3 protein is CASSLGTNEQFF. CDR3 sequence (DNA): TGTGCCAGCAGTTTAGGGACAAATGAGCAGTTCTTC.